The next 2 T cell receptor beta chains were all read from a single sample in a study of blood T cell repertoires in COVID-19. Using immunoSEQ multiplex PCR, the repertoire was profiled, and TCRdb retains in-frame clones only, with some absent. The sample carries about 110,000 clones, 70% to 80% recorded once. Material for sequencing was peripheral blood. The source is an elderly man with COVID-19, enrolled during active disease.

The V and J genes are TRBV28 and TRBJ1-6, with no clear D. Per the germline V gene, CDR1 is MDHEN and CDR2 is SYDVKM. Trimming removed 3 bases from V and 10 bases from J, with 7 bases in between. This CDR3 has 12 residues. CDR3 in amino acids: CASSFPSSPLHF. As DNA, the CDR3 is TGTGCCAGCAGTTTCCCTTCCTCACCCCTCCACTTT.

This clone has just a few counts. The CDR3 DNA reads TGCGCCAGCGCGCTCGACAGGGGGAACTATGGCTACACCTTC. Encoded protein: CASALDRGNYGYTF. The V and J genes are TRBV5-1 and TRBJ1-2, with 9 nucleotides matching TRBD1. CDR3 length equals 14 residues. Germline V gene lookup returns CDR1 SGHRS and CDR2 YFSETQ. Germline trimming cut 7 bases from V and 2 bases from J; bases unmatched to any gene: 6.